This TCR beta chain was recorded in a study of identical twins. General study results and limits: Fewer insertions marked abundant cord blood beta clonotypes; young adult naive trended weakly, memory not at all.

Carrying unique molecular identifiers, the cDNA also gained a universal primer site through template switching. TCRdb re-analysed the 5' RACE reads in MiXCR, keeping a single row per CDR3 protein. The sample lists approximately 690,000 distinct CDR3 sequences, 5.5% to 6.5% occurring once. This clonotype was seen only a few times. The antigen is not known. Healthy Caucasians, and only they, were the donors. The sample taken for sequencing was naive T cells sorted from blood. The sequence was collected from a man aged 18 to 30 in good health.

CDR3 DNA: TGTGCCAGCAGCTGGGACAGGGAAAGGACTGAAGCTTTCTTT. Translating gives CASSWDRERTEAFF. The chain joins TRBV7-9 to TRBJ1-1; 9 bases align to TRBD1. The V gene's germline CDR1 is SEHNR and CDR2 FQNEAQ (reference sequence). This CDR3 spans 14 amino acids. The V segment lost 4 bases and the J segment 5 bases; nucleotides outside the gene matches: 5.